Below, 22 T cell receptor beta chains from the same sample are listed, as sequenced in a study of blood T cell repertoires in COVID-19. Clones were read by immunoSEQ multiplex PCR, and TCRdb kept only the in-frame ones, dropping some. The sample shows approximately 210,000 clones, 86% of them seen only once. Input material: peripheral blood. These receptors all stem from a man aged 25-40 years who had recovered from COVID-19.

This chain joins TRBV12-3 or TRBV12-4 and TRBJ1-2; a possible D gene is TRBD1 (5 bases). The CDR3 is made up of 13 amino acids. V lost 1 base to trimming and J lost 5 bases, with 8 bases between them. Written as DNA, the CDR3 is TGTGCCAGCAGTTTAGGCGGGGGGTATGGCTACACCTTC. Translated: CASSLGGGYGYTF.

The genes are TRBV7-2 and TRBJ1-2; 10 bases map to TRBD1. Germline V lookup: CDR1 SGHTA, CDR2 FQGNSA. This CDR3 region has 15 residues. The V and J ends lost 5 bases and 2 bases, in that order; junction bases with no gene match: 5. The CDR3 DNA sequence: TGTGCCAGCAGCGCGTCGGGACAGGGGAACTATGGCTACACCTTC. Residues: CASSASGQGNYGYTF.

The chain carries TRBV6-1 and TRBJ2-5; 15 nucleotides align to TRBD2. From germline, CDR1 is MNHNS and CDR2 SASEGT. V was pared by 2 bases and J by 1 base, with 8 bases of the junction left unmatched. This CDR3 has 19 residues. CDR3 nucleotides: TGTGCCAGCAGTGAACGGGACTTGGGACTAGCGGGGGGCCAAGAGACCCAGTACTTC. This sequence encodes CASSERDLGLAGGQETQYF.

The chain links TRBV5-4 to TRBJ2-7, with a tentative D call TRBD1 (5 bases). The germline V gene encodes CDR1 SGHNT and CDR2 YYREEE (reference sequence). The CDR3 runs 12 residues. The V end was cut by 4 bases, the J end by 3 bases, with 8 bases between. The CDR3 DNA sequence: TGTGCCAGCAGCCGACAGAGCTACGAGCAGTACTTC. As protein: CASSRQSYEQYF.

The CDR3: CASSQEGHRGPDTQYF. CDR3 coding DNA: TGCGCCAGCAGCCAAGAAGGTCACAGGGGGCCAGATACGCAGTATTTT. The chain combines TRBV4-1 with TRBJ2-3, with TRBD1 matching 9 bases. After removal of 0 bases from V and 4 bases from J, the junction contained 5 bases not matched to a gene. Germline values: CDR1 MGHRA, CDR2 YSYEKL. The CDR3 is 16 amino acids.

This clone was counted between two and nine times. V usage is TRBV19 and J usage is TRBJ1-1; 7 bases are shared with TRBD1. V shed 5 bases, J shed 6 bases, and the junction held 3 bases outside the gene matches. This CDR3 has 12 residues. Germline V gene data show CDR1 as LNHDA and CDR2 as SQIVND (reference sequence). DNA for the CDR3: TGTGCCAGTAGTCCAGGGACAGCTGAAGCTTTCTTT. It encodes CASSPGTAEAFF.

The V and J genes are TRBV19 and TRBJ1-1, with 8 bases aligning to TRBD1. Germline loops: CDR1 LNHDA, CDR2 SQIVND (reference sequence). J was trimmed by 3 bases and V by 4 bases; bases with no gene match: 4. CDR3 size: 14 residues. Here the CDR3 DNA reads TGTGCCAGTAGTACCGGACAGGGATACACTGAAGCTTTCTTT. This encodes CASSTGQGYTEAFF.

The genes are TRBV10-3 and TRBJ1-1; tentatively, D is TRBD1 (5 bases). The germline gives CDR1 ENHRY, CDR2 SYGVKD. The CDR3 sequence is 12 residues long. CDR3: CAGGTTNTEAFF. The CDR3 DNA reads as TGTGCGGGGGGAACTACGAACACTGAAGCTTTCTTT.

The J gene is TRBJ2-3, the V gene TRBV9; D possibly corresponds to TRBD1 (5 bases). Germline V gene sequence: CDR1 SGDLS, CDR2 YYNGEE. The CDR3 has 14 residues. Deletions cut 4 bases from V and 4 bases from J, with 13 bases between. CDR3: CASSLAGRADTQYF. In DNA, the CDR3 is TGTGCCAGCAGCCTGGCCGGCAGGGCAGATACGCAGTATTTT.

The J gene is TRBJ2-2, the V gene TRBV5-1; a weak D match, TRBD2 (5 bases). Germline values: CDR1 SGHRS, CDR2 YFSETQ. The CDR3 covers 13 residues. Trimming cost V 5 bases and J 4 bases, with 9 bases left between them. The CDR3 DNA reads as TGCGCCAGCAGTGCAGGACTCACCGGGGAGCTGTTTTTT. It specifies CASSAGLTGELFF.

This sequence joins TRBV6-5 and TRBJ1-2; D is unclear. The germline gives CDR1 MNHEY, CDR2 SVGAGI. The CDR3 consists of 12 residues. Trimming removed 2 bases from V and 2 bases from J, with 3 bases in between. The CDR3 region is CASSYANYGYTF. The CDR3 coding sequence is TGTGCCAGCAGTTACGCGAACTATGGCTACACCTTC.

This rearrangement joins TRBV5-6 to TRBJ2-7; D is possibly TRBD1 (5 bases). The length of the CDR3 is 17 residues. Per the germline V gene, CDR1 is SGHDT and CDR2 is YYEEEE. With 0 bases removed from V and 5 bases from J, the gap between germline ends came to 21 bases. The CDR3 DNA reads TGTGCCAGCAGCTTGGTATGGTCCTCTTGGGGCATCAACGAGCAGTACTTC. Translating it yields CASSLVWSSWGINEQYF. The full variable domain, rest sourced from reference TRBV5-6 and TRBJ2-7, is DAGVTQSPTHLIKTRGQQVTLRCSPKSGHDTVSWYQQALGQGPQFIFQYYEEEERQRGNFPDRFSGHQFPNYSSELNVNALLLGDSALYLCASSLVWSSWGINEQYFGPGTRLTVT.

CDR3 loop: CASSDYPGTGNTEAFF. CDR3 sequence (DNA): TGTGCCAGCAGTGACTACCCGGGAACCGGGAACACTGAAGCTTTCTTT. V and J are TRBV6-4 and TRBJ1-1; D ambiguous. Between the trimmed V and J ends, which lost 1 base and 1 base, there was a span of 13 bases. The length of the CDR3 is 16 residues. Germline values: CDR1 MRHNA, CDR2 SNTAGT.

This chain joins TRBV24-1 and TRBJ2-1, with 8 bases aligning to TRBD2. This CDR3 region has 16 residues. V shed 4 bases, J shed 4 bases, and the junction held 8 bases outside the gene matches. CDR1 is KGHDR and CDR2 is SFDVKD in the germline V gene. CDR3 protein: CATSDSSGGRYNEQFF. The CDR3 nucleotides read TGTGCCACCAGTGACTCAAGCGGGGGCCGTTACAATGAGCAGTTCTTC.

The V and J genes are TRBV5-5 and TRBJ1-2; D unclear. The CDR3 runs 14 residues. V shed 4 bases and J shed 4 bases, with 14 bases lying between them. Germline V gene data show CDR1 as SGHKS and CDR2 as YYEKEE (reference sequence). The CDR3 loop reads CASSHRRETYGYTF. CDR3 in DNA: TGTGCCAGCAGCCATCGCCGGGAAACCTATGGCTACACCTTC.

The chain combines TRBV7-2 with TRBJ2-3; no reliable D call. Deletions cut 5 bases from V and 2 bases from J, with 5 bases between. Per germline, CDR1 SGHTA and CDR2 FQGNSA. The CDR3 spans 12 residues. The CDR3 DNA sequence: TGTGCCAGCAGCCGAGCCACAGATACGCAGTATTTT. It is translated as CASSRATDTQYF. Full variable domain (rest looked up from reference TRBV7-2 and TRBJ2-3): GAGVSQSPSNKVTEKGKDVELRCDPISGHTALYWYRQSLGQGLEFLIYFQGNSAPDKSGLPSDRFSAERTGGSVSTLTIQRTQQEDSAVYLCASSRATDTQYFGPGTRLTVL.

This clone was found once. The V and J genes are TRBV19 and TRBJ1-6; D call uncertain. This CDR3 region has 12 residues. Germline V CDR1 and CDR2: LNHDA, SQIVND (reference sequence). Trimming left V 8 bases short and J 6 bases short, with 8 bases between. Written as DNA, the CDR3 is TGTGCCAGTCATACAGCTAATTCACCCCTCCACTTT. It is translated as CASHTANSPLHF.

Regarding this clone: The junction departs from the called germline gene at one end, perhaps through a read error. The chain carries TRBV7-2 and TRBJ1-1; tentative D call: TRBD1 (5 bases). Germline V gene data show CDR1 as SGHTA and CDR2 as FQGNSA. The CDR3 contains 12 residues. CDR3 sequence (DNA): TGTGTCAGCTCCGGGGGTAGGCCTGAAGCTTTCTTT. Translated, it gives CVSSGGRPEAFF.

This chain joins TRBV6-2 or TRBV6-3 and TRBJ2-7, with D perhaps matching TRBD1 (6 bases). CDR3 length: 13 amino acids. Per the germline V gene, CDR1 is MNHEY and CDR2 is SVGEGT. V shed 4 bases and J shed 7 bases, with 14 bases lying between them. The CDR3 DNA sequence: TGTGCCAGCAGTTTGGGGGCGGGTAGGGAGCAGTACTTC. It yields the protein CASSLGAGREQYF.

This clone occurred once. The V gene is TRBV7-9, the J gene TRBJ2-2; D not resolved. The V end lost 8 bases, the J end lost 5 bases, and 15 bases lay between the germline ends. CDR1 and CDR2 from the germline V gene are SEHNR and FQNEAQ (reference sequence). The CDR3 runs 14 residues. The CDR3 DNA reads TGTGCCAGCCTAAGGCCCCTGAGGACCGGGGAGCTGTTTTTT. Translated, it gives CASLRPLRTGELFF.

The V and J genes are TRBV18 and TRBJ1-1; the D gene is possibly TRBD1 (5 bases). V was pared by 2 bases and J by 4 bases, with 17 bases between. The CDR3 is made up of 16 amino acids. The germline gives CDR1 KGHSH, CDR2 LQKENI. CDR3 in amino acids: CASSPYDLQGSTEAFF. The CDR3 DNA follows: TGTGCCAGCTCACCATACGATCTCCAGGGATCCACTGAAGCTTTCTTT. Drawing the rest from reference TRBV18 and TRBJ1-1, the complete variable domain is NAGVMQNPRHLVRRRGQEARLRCSPMKGHSHVYWYRQLPEEGLKFMVYLQKENIIDESGMPKERFSAEFPKEGPSILRIQQVVRGDSAAYFCASSPYDLQGSTEAFFGQGTRLTVV.

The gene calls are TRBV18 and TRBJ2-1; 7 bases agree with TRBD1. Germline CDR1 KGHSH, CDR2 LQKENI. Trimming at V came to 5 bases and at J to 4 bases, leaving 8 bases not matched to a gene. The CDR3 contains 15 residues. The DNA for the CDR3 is TGTGCCAGCTCAGCGCCGGGACAGACTTACAATGAGCAGTTCTTC. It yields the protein CASSAPGQTYNEQFF.